The 19 T cell receptor beta chains listed next were all sequenced from one sample in a study of T cell repertoires in cytomegalovirus infection. A single record per CDR3 protein comes from TCRdb applying MiXCR to the reads. The sample has 310,000 or so distinct CDR3 sequences, roughly 25% seen once; the top ten hold 13%. These TCRs' antigens remain unknown. The material sequenced was cultured PBMCs, taken from culture after CMV antigen stimulation. The receptors shown here come from a human donor in good health (CMV status not recorded). Some clones in this sample may be carry-over from other donors' samples.

V is TRBV2 and J is TRBJ2-1, with D perhaps TRBD1 (8 bases). The CDR3 covers 16 residues. Trimming removed 8 bases at V and 0 bases at J, with 17 bases between. CDR1 SNHLY and CDR2 FYNNEI come from the germline V gene. The CDR3 coding sequence is TGTGCCAGCTCCCAACAGGGGGGGGGCTCCTACAATGAGCAGTTCTTC. It codes for CASSQQGGGSYNEQFF. The full variable domain, in which reference TRBV2 and TRBJ2-1 provide the parts outside the CDR3, is EPEVTQTPSHQVTQMGQEVILRCVPISNHLYFYWYRQILGQKVEFLVSFYNNEISEKSEIFDDQFSVERPDGSNFTLKIRSTKLEDSAMYFCASSQQGGGSYNEQFFGPGTRLTVL.

This clonotype was found a few times. The chain couples TRBV19 to TRBJ2-3, with 12 bases identical to TRBD2. This CDR3 region has 17 residues. V lost 5 bases to trimming and J lost 1 base; unmatched junction nucleotides: 7. The germline V gene has CDR1 LNHDA and CDR2 SQIVND (reference sequence). CDR3 nucleotide sequence: TGTGCCAGTAGTGCTCTCGGGACTAGCGGGCGCACAGATACGCAGTATTTT. It is translated as CASSALGTSGRTDTQYF. The full variable domain, completed using reference TRBV19 and TRBJ2-3, is DGGITQSPKYLFRKEGQNVTLSCEQNLNHDAMYWYRQDPGQGLRLIYYSQIVNDFQKGDIAEGYSVSREKKESFPLTVTSAQKNPTAFYLCASSALGTSGRTDTQYFGPGTRLTVL.

This sequence joins TRBV19 and TRBJ1-5; 10 bases are shared with TRBD1. Germline CDR1 LNHDA, CDR2 SQIVND (reference sequence). CDR3 length: 14 residues. Germline trimming cut 9 bases from V and 6 bases from J; bases unmatched to any gene: 8. The CDR3 region has the DNA TGTGCCAGCACCGGGACAGGGGCGACTCAGCCCCAGCATTTT. Its translation: CASTGTGATQPQHF.

A few counts support this clonotype. This rearrangement joins TRBV19 to TRBJ1-5; no clear D. V lost 1 base, J lost 1 base, and 5 bases lay in between. The CDR3 is 14 residues long. Germline V lookup: CDR1 LNHDA, CDR2 SQIVND (reference sequence). The CDR3 DNA sequence: TGTGCCAGTAGTATAGGCTTAAGCAATCAGCCCCAGCATTTT. Residues: CASSIGLSNQPQHF.

This clonotype showed up just a few times. The chain links TRBV12-3 or TRBV12-4 to TRBJ2-5, with D perhaps matching TRBD2 (6 bases). The length of the CDR3 is 14 residues. The V and J ends lost 7 bases and 4 bases respectively, with 16 bases between them. The CDR3 region is CASNLSGDTETQYF. The CDR3, as DNA: TGTGCCAGCAACCTTAGCGGAGACACAGAGACCCAGTACTTC.

This clonotype was observed a handful of times. CDR3 loop: CASSLWTPGGNTIYF. Written as DNA, the CDR3 is TGTGCCAGCAGCTTATGGACCCCCGGGGGAAACACCATATATTTT. The chain combines TRBV7-2 with TRBJ1-3; D ambiguous. The CDR3 covers 15 residues. V was shortened by 2 bases and J by 4 bases, with 12 bases between the two germline ends. Germline V gives CDR1 SGHTA, CDR2 FQGNSA.

This clonotype was found a few times. The V gene is TRBV7-8, the J gene TRBJ2-2, with 9 bases matching TRBD2. This CDR3 is built from 17 residues. V was clipped by 2 bases and J by 5 bases; unmatched bases: 9. Germline CDR1 reads SGHVS; CDR2 reads FQNEAQ. CDR3 residues: CASSLSVSGSRTGELFF. In nucleotides, the CDR3 is TGTGCCAGCAGCTTATCGGTTAGCGGGAGTCGGACCGGGGAGCTGTTTTTT.

The chain links TRBV2 to TRBJ2-5; unclear D gene. Germline V gene sequence: CDR1 SNHLY, CDR2 FYNNEI. The CDR3 is 10 residues long. With 3 bases removed from V and 9 bases from J, the gap between germline ends came to 5 bases. CDR3 nucleotides: TGTGCCAGCAGTGAGCAGGCCCAGTACTTC. This sequence encodes CASSEQAQYF.

This clonotype was counted ten times or more. The rearrangement links TRBV12-3 or TRBV12-4 to TRBJ1-1; possibly TRBD1 for D (5 bases). Between the trimmed V and J ends, which lost 5 bases and 4 bases, there was a span of 14 bases. This CDR3 spans 14 amino acids. The CDR3 coding sequence is TGTGCCAGCAGTCCCGGGTTGGGGGGCACTGAAGCTTTCTTT. Translation gives CASSPGLGGTEAFF.

CDR3 coding DNA: TGTGCCAGCAGTCACGTGGCCGGGGGCCGCGGAAAACTGTTTTTT. This codes for CASSHVAGGRGKLFF. The gene calls are TRBV6-5 and TRBJ1-4, with D tentatively TRBD1 (6 bases). With 5 bases removed from V and 10 bases from J, the gap between germline ends came to 20 bases. There are 15 residues in the CDR3. The germline V gene has CDR1 MNHEY and CDR2 SVGAGI.

This chain uses TRBV19 with TRBJ2-1; D is uncertain. Trimming cost V 6 bases and J 7 bases, with 10 bases left between them. The CDR3 is made up of 12 amino acids. Germline CDR1 reads LNHDA; CDR2 reads SQIVND (reference sequence). The CDR3 sequence: CASRTSWNEQFF. Here the CDR3 DNA reads TGTGCCAGTAGGACGTCTTGGAATGAGCAGTTCTTC.

This clonotype was counted a few times. The chain employs TRBV7-2 and TRBJ1-5; TRBD1 agrees at 7 bases. In germline, CDR1 is SGHTA, CDR2 FQGNSA. V lost 3 bases and J lost 1; bases outside the gene matches: 3. The CDR3 length is 15 residues. The chain's CDR3 is CASSLGQSSNQPQHF. The CDR3 DNA follows: TGTGCCAGCAGCTTGGGACAGTCGAGCAATCAGCCCCAGCATTTT. The variable domain in full, with the rest retrieved from reference TRBV7-2 and TRBJ1-5, is GAGVSQSPSNKVTEKGKDVELRCDPISGHTALYWYRQSLGQGLEFLIYFQGNSAPDKSGLPSDRFSAERTGGSVSTLTIQRTQQEDSAVYLCASSLGQSSNQPQHFGDGTRLSIL.

The chain joins TRBV19 to TRBJ2-5, with TRBD2 identical over 10 bases. J gave up 1 base and V 3 bases, and 5 bases lay outside the gene matches. There are 16 residues in the CDR3. CDR1 and CDR2 from the germline V gene are LNHDA and SQIVND (reference sequence). CDR3 protein: CASSIPSGGFQETQYF. CDR3 DNA: TGTGCCAGTAGTATTCCTAGCGGGGGCTTCCAAGAGACCCAGTACTTC.

The chain combines TRBV24-1 with TRBJ2-3; no clear D gene. CDR1 KGHDR and CDR2 SFDVKD come from the germline V gene. The CDR3 extends over 13 amino acids. Trimming took 9 bases from V and 2 from J, leaving 11 bases between them. The CDR3, as DNA: TGTGCCACCGGTTTGGGGAACACAGATACGCAGTATTTT. Amino acid sequence: CATGLGNTDTQYF.

The CDR3 region has the DNA TGTGCCAGCACCAGTATTAGGAACACTGAAGCTTTCTTT. This gives the protein CASTSIRNTEAFF. This chain joins TRBV7-9 and TRBJ1-1; D uncertain. From germline, CDR1 is SEHNR and CDR2 FQNEAQ (reference sequence). The ends were cut back, 7 bases at V and 1 base at J, with 10 bases in the middle. The CDR3 runs to 13 residues.

The rearrangement joins TRBV11-3 to TRBJ2-2, with 8 bases matching TRBD2. The junction had 2 bases not matched to a gene; V was cut back by 5 bases and J by 0 bases. The length of the CDR3 is 15 residues. CDR1 is SGHNT and CDR2 is YENEEA in the germline V gene. The DNA for the CDR3 is TGTGCCAGCAGCGTAGCGGGGTCGAACACCGGGGAGCTGTTTTTT. Translated, it gives CASSVAGSNTGELFF.

This chain uses TRBV5-1 with TRBJ2-1, with 11 bases aligning to TRBD2. CDR1 SGHRS and CDR2 YFSETQ come from the germline V gene. The CDR3 totals 17 residues. V shed 4 bases and J 5 bases; nucleotides not matched to a gene: 11. CDR3 coding DNA: TGCGCCAGCAGCCGAGACGTAGCGGGAGGGGTAGACAATGAGCAGTTCTTC. As protein: CASSRDVAGGVDNEQFF.

This clonotype was counted ten times or more. J is TRBJ2-5 and V is TRBV7-2; D gene unclear. The CDR3 runs 14 residues. V lost 5 bases and J 3 bases, leaving 13 bases between the germline ends. Germline CDR1 and CDR2: SGHTA and FQGNSA. DNA for the CDR3: TGTGCCAGCAGCCCCATAATCCCGGAAGAGACCCAGTACTTC. This codes for CASSPIIPEETQYF.

This clonotype was seen at least ten times. The rearrangement joins TRBV7-2 to TRBJ2-1; D unresolved. The CDR3 sequence is 12 residues long. Between the trimmed V and J ends, which lost 4 bases and 3 bases, there was a span of 4 bases. From germline, CDR1 is SGHTA and CDR2 FQGNSA. The CDR3, as DNA: TGTGCCAGCAGCTCCCTCTACAATGAGCAGTTCTTC. Its protein product is CASSSLYNEQFF.